This T cell receptor (beta chain) was sequenced for a study of cytomegalovirus exposure and HLA in healthy donors. Assay: immunoSEQ multiplex PCR; the TCRdb copy retains only in-frame clones and omits some. The sample shows roughly 200,000 clones, 86% of them seen only once. The junction had 11 bases not matched to a gene; V was cut back by 3 bases and J by 3 bases. Germline lookup yields CDR1 SGDLS and CDR2 YYNGEE. The length of the CDR3 is 16 residues. The donors belonged to the approximately 130-subject validation cohort, separate from the approximately 670-subject first cohort. Sequencing was carried out using PBMCs. The clonotype comes from a man younger than 40 in good health and CMV-seropositive. The gene calls are TRBV9 and TRBJ2-7; the match to TRBD2 covers 8 bases. CDR3: CASSEARESGSYEQYF. As DNA, the CDR3 is TGTGCCAGCAGCGAAGCCCGTGAGAGCGGGAGCTACGAGCAGTACTTC.